Below are 21 T cell receptor beta chains sequenced from a single sample in a study of T-cell reconstitution after alpha-beta-depleted transplantation in children. As it was prepared, the TCRbeta library received unique molecular identifiers. TCRdb itself ran the PCR reads through MiXCR, one entry per CDR3 protein. The profile shows about 830,000 distinct CDR3 sequences, 15% to 20% of them singletons. The sequenced sample was PBMCs, mostly from graft donor cells, obtained 360 days after TCRalphabeta/CD19-depleted stem cell transplant. All receptors come from a male patient between 10 and 17 years old who had a stem cell transplant for acute lymphoblastic leukemia, so the T cells may come from the graft donor.

This chain uses TRBV20-1 with TRBJ2-1; the match to TRBD2 covers 10 bases. This CDR3 is built from 16 residues. V was clipped by 2 bases and J by 0 bases; unmatched bases: 4. CDR1 and CDR2 from the germline V gene are DFQATT and SNEGSKA (reference sequence). CDR3 amino acids: CSARTLAGGSYNEQFF. The CDR3 coding sequence is TGCAGTGCTAGAACCTTAGCGGGGGGCTCCTACAATGAGCAGTTCTTC.

This clonotype was picked up many times. This chain connects TRBV5-1 to TRBJ2-2; unclear D gene. The CDR3 has 13 amino acids. In germline, CDR1 is SGHRS, CDR2 YFSETQ. The V gene lost 0 bases and the J gene lost 6 bases, with 6 bases spanning the gap. CDR3 sequence reads: CASSLDLPGELFF. For the CDR3, the DNA is TGCGCCAGCAGCTTGGATCTCCCCGGGGAGCTGTTTTTT.

The chain carries TRBV10-3 and TRBJ2-7, with a weak D call TRBD2 (6 bases). This CDR3 is built from 14 residues. Trimming pared 3 bases from V and 3 bases from J, leaving 12 bases between. The V gene's germline CDR1 is ENHRY and CDR2 SYGVKD. CDR3 nucleotides: TGTGCCATCAGTGACCAGGGACTGCTCTACGAGCAGTACTTC. It is translated as CAISDQGLLYEQYF.

This clonotype was detected a few times. V is TRBV9 and J is TRBJ2-2; TRBD2 agrees at 7 bases. The V segment lost 0 bases and the J segment 5 bases; nucleotides outside the gene matches: 4. The CDR3 consists of 15 residues. CDR1 and CDR2 (germline): SGDLS, YYNGEE. The CDR3: CASSVAGGGTGELFF. CDR3 nucleotides: TGTGCCAGCAGCGTAGCGGGGGGTGGGACCGGGGAGCTGTTTTTT.

In its sample, this clonotype was seen a few times. The CDR3 nucleotides read TGCGCCAGCACCGAGGTTGGACTGGCCCCCGGGGAGCTGTTTTTT. Protein sequence: CASTEVGLAPGELFF. The chain has TRBV4-1 and TRBJ2-2, with D possibly matching TRBD2 (5 bases). The CDR3 is made up of 15 amino acids. Trimming stripped 7 bases from V and 6 bases from J, with 18 bases between. CDR1 is MGHRA, CDR2 YSYEKL, per germline.

This clonotype was seen a handful of times. The rearrangement uses TRBV7-9 and TRBJ2-7; 9 nucleotides align to TRBD2. Germline V lookup: CDR1 SEHNR, CDR2 FQNEAQ (reference sequence). The CDR3 is 15 amino acids. Trimming removed 0 bases from V and 3 bases from J; junction bases left unmatched: 3. The CDR3 loop is CASSLALAGHYEQYF. The CDR3 nucleotides read TGTGCCAGCAGCTTAGCCCTAGCGGGGCACTACGAGCAGTACTTC.

This clonotype was found a few times. The rearrangement joins TRBV3-1 to TRBJ2-1; D unclear. The CDR3 extends over 15 amino acids. V lost 0 bases and J 8 bases, leaving 14 bases between the germline ends. From germline, CDR1 is LGHDT and CDR2 YNNKEL (reference sequence). The CDR3 region has the DNA TGTGCCAGCAGCCAAGATCCTGGGGTTGGGGATGAGCAGTTCTTC. This codes for CASSQDPGVGDEQFF.

This clonotype was seen many times. J is TRBJ2-5 and V is TRBV14; possible D gene TRBD1, 6 bases. Germline CDR1 is SGHDN and CDR2 is FVKESK. V lost 1 base and J lost 0, with 9 bases in between. CDR3 size: 15 residues. CDR3 bases: TGTGCCAGCAGCCAAGGTCAGGGGTACCAAGAGACCCAGTACTTC. Protein sequence: CASSQGQGYQETQYF.

This clonotype was picked up many times. The chain joins TRBV27 to TRBJ2-1; no firm D call. CDR3 length: 13 amino acids. Trimming stripped 0 bases from V and 5 bases from J, with 5 bases between. CDR1 is MNHEY, CDR2 SMNVEV, per germline (reference sequence). The CDR3 nucleotides are TGTGCCAGCAGTTTATCTGGACACAATGAGCAGTTCTTC. It codes for CASSLSGHNEQFF.

The chain joins TRBV20-1 to TRBJ1-6; 11 bases fit TRBD1. V shed 6 bases and J 0 bases; nucleotides not matched to a gene: 7. The CDR3 has 17 amino acids. Germline CDR1 is DFQATT and CDR2 is SNEGSKA (reference sequence). CDR3 sequence (DNA): TGCAGTGCCCTTCGGGACAGGGGGAGCTCCTATAATTCACCCCTCCACTTT. Amino acid sequence: CSALRDRGSSYNSPLHF.

In this sample, this clonotype turned up a few times. The chain uses TRBV12-3 or TRBV12-4 and TRBJ1-4; the D is unclear. The CDR3 runs to 14 residues. The germline V and J ends were trimmed by 8 bases and 3 bases, with 13 bases remaining between them. The CDR3 here is CASRKGGPNEKLFF. The CDR3 nucleotides are TGTGCCAGCCGAAAGGGAGGTCCTAATGAAAAACTGTTTTTT.

This clonotype was seen repeatedly, ten times or more. The chain carries TRBV12-3 or TRBV12-4 and TRBJ2-1; 7 bases are a match to TRBD2. The CDR3 has 15 residues. With V trimmed by 8 bases and J by 8 bases, 15 bases remained unmatched. CDR3 in amino acids: CASSTTGGSLHEQFF. The CDR3 region has the DNA TGTGCCAGCTCGACTACTGGCGGGAGTCTCCATGAGCAGTTCTTC.

Details on this clonotype: This could be a read error, since a much larger clone is one nucleotide away. Because the CDR3 is missing its conserved closing phenylalanine or tryptophan, this is likely a read error. The chain links TRBV7-9 to TRBJ1-2; no reliable D call. V lost 5 bases and J lost 4, with 11 bases in between. Germline assignment: CDR1 SEHNR and CDR2 FQNEAQ (reference sequence). The CDR3 spans 13 residues. CDR3 protein: CASSPDGGYGYTL. The DNA for the CDR3 is TGTGCCAGCAGCCCCGACGGAGGCTATGGCTACACCCTC.

This clonotype was recorded at least ten times. The genes are TRBV5-1 and TRBJ2-5, with TRBD2 matching over 7 bases. V shed 1 base, J shed 3 bases, and the junction held 3 bases outside the gene matches. The germline CDR1 and CDR2 sequences are SGHRS and YFSETQ. The length of the CDR3 is 14 residues. The CDR3 spells CASSLRTSEETQYF. In nucleotides, the CDR3 is TGCGCCAGCAGCTTGAGAACTAGCGAAGAGACCCAGTACTTC.

The chain is built from TRBV19 and TRBJ2-1; the match to TRBD2 covers 10 bases. The CDR3 consists of 16 residues. Germline lookup yields CDR1 LNHDA and CDR2 SQIVND (reference sequence). Trimming removed 6 bases from V and 6 bases from J; junction bases left unmatched: 11. The CDR3 DNA sequence: TGTGCCAGTAGGAGCCCGGGACTAGCGAGTTTCAATGAGCAGTTCTTC. It codes for CASRSPGLASFNEQFF.

V usage is TRBV4-1 and J usage is TRBJ2-1; 12 bases fit TRBD2. The CDR3 is made up of 15 amino acids. Germline CDR1 and CDR2: MGHRA and YSYEKL. V trimming: 2 bases; J trimming: 7 bases; junction bases outside the gene matches: 3. CDR3 loop: CASSQLAGGQNEQFF. CDR3 bases: TGCGCCAGCAGCCAACTAGCGGGAGGGCAGAATGAGCAGTTCTTC.

This clonotype has a count of ten or more. The chain employs TRBV9 and TRBJ1-3; D not resolved. The CDR3 covers 15 residues. V lost 0 bases and J 4 bases, leaving 11 bases between the germline ends. Germline loops: CDR1 SGDLS, CDR2 YYNGEE. The CDR3 loop reads CASSVAGNSGNTIYF. The CDR3 DNA reads as TGTGCCAGCAGCGTAGCCGGAAACTCCGGAAACACCATATATTTT.

The V call is TRBV5-1, the J call TRBJ2-7; 7 nucleotides agree with TRBD2. This CDR3 comprises 15 residues. V dropped 1 base and J dropped 4; count of bases not matched to a gene: 8. The germline V gene has CDR1 SGHRS and CDR2 YFSETQ. The CDR3 region has the DNA TGCGCCAGCAGCTTGATACCGCGGGAGTATTACGAGCAGTACTTC. It specifies CASSLIPREYYEQYF.

This clonotype was counted only a few times. The chain combines TRBV5-1 with TRBJ2-7, with 12 nucleotides matching TRBD2. J was trimmed by 1 base and V by 0 bases; bases with no gene match: 2. The germline V gene encodes CDR1 SGHRS and CDR2 YFSETQ. The length of the CDR3 is 16 residues. In nucleotides, the CDR3 is TGCGCCAGCAGCTTGGGTACTAGCGGGAGGTCCTACGAGCAGTACTTC. Residues: CASSLGTSGRSYEQYF.

The genes are TRBV5-6 and TRBJ2-1; D gene unclear. The CDR3 extends over 13 amino acids. V shed 9 bases and J shed 2 bases, with 12 bases lying between them. The V gene's germline CDR1 is SGHDT and CDR2 YYEEEE. For the CDR3, the DNA is TGTGCCACCAAGCCTGGCCCCTACAATGAGCAGTTCTTC. Protein sequence: CATKPGPYNEQFF.

The CDR3 sequence: CASSGGDSDVYEQYF. CDR3 nucleotides: TGCGCCAGCAGCGGGGGAGATTCCGATGTCTACGAGCAGTACTTC. The V and J genes are TRBV5-1 and TRBJ2-7, with D perhaps being TRBD1 or TRBD2 (5 bases each). Looked up from germline, CDR1 is SGHRS and CDR2 is YFSETQ. The CDR3 has 15 residues. Trimming removed 4 bases from V and 3 bases from J, with 17 bases in between.